This note documents a single TCR beta chain sequence. The data were taken from a study of T cells after somatic rescue of genetic block. J was trimmed by 2 bases and V by 6 bases; bases with no gene match: 4. The CDR3 has 16 amino acids. The V gene's germline CDR1 is MNHEY and CDR2 SMNVEV (reference sequence). Sequencing used immunoSEQ multiplex PCR; TCRdb keeps in-frame clones, though not all of them. The table records tens of thousands of clones, approximately 91% of them present only once. The chain recombines TRBV27 with TRBJ2-1, with 13 bases aligning to TRBD2. The sequencing sample was made of peripheral blood mononuclear cells (PBMCs). The clonotype was recovered from a man aged 25-45 years. This CDR3 reads CASSRTSGGPYNEQFF. For the CDR3, the DNA is TGTGCCAGCAGCCGGACTAGCGGGGGCCCCTACAATGAGCAGTTCTTC.